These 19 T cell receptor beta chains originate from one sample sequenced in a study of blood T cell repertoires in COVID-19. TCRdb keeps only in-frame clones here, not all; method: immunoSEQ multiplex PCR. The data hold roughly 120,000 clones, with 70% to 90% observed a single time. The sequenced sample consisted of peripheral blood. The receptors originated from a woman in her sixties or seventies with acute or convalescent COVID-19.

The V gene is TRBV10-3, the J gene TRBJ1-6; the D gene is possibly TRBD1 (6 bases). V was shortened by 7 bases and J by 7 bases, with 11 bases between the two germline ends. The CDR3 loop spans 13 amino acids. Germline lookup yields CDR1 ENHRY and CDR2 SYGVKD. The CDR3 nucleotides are TGTGCCATCAACCCGGGACAAAATTCACCCCTCCACTTT. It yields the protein CAINPGQNSPLHF.

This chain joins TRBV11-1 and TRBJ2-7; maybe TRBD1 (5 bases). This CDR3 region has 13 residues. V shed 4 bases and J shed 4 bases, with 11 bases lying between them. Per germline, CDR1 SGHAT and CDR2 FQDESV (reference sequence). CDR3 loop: CASSSRVSYEQYF. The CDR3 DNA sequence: TGTGCCAGCAGCTCCAGGGTTAGTTACGAGCAGTACTTC.

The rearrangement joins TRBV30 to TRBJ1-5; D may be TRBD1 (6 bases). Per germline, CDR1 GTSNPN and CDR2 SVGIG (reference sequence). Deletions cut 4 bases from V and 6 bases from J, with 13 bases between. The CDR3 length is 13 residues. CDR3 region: CAWTNRASQPQHF. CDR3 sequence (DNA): TGTGCCTGGACGAACAGGGCGTCTCAGCCCCAGCATTTT.

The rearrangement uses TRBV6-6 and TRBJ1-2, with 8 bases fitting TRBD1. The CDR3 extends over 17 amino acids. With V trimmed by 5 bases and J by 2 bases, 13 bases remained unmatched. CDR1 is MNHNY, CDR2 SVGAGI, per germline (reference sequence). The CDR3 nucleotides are TGTGCCAGCAGTCGGGAAGGACAGGGACGGGGCAACTATGGCTACACCTTC. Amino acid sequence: CASSREGQGRGNYGYTF.

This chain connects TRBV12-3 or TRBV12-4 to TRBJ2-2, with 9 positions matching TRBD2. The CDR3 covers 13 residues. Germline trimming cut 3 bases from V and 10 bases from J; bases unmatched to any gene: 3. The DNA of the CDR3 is TGTGCCAGCAGTTTTGGCGGGAGGGAGGAGCTGTTTTTT. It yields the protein CASSFGGREELFF.

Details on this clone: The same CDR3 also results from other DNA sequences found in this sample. The CDR3 region is CASSQTVNEQFF. The CDR3 DNA reads as TGTGCCAGCAGCCAAACAGTCAATGAGCAGTTCTTC. The rearrangement uses TRBV6-2 or TRBV6-3 and TRBJ2-1; D is undetermined. Between the trimmed V and J ends, which lost 6 bases and 6 bases, there was a span of 9 bases. Germline loops: CDR1 MNHEY, CDR2 SVGEGT. The CDR3 length is 12 residues.

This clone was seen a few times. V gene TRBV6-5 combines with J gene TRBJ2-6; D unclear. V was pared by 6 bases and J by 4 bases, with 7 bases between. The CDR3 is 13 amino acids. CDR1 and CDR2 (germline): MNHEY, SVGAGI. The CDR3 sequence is CASSARGANVLTF. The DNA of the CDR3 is TGTGCCAGCAGCGCGCGGGGGGCCAACGTCCTGACTTTC.

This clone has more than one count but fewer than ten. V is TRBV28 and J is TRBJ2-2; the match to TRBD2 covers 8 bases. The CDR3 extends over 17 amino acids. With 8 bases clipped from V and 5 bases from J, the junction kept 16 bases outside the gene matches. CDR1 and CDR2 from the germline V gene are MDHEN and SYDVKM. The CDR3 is CASRGAAAGVRTGELFF. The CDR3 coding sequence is TGTGCCAGCCGCGGGGCGGCAGCGGGAGTGCGAACCGGGGAGCTGTTTTTT.

This chain's CDR3 is CASSWDRGQPQHF. The CDR3 DNA reads as TGTGCCAGCAGCTGGGACAGGGGGCAGCCCCAGCATTTT. This chain connects TRBV7-8 to TRBJ1-5, with 11 bases matching TRBD1. CDR3 length equals 13 residues. Trimming at V came to 4 bases and at J to 7 bases, leaving 0 bases not matched to a gene. CDR1 is SGHVS, CDR2 FQNEAQ, per germline.

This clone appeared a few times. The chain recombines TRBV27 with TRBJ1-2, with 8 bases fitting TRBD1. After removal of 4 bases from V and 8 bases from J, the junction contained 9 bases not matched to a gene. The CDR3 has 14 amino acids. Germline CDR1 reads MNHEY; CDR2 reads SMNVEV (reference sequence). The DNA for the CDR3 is TGTGCCAGCAGTTACTACGACAGGGGATACGGCTACACCTTC. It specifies CASSYYDRGYGYTF.

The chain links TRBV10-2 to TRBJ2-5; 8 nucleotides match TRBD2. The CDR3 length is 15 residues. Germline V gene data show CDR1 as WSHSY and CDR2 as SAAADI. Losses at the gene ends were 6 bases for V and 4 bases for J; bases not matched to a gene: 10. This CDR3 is CASRGLRGVGETQYF. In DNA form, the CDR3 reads TGCGCCAGCAGAGGTTTGCGGGGGGTGGGAGAGACCCAGTACTTC.

Here the CDR3 DNA reads TGCGCCAGCAGCCAAGCCAACTCCTACGAGCAGTACTTC. Its translation is CASSQANSYEQYF. This rearrangement joins TRBV4-1 to TRBJ2-7; D gene uncertain. Germline loops: CDR1 MGHRA, CDR2 YSYEKL. V lost 1 base and J lost 0, with 4 bases in between. The CDR3 runs 13 residues.

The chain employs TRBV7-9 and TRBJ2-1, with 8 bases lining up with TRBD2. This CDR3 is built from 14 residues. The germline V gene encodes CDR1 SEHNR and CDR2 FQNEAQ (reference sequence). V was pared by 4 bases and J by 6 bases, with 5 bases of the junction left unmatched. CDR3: CASSSPGGGNEQFF. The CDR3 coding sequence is TGTGCCAGCAGCTCCCCCGGGGGGGGCAATGAGCAGTTCTTC.

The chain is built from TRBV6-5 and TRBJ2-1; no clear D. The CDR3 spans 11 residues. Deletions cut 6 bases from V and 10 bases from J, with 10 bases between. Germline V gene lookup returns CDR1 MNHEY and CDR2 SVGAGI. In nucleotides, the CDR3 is TGTGCCAGCAGCAACGCGCGGGAGCAGTTCTTC. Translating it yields CASSNAREQFF.

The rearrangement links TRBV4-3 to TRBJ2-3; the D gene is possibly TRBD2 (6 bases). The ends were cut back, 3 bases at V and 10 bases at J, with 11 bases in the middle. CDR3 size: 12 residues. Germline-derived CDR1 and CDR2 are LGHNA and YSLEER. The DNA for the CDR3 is TGCGCCAGCAGCCAGATAGGCGGGGCGCAGTATTTT. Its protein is CASSQIGGAQYF.

CDR3 nucleotides: TGTGCCACCAGCAGCGGGTTTCGGGACAGGGCCTACGAGCAGTACTTC. Translated, it gives CATSSGFRDRAYEQYF. The chain uses TRBV15 and TRBJ2-7; 9 positions match TRBD1. Trimming at V came to 3 bases and at J to 2 bases, leaving 8 bases not matched to a gene. The CDR3 is made up of 16 amino acids. Per germline, CDR1 LNHNV and CDR2 YYDKDF (reference sequence).

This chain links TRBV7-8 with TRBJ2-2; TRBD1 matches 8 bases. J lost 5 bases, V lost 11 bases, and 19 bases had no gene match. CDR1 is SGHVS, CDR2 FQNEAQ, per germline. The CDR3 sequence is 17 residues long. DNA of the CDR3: TGTGCCTCATCGGAGGGACAGGCGAAAAGTTGGACCGGGGAGCTGTTTTTT. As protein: CASSEGQAKSWTGELFF.

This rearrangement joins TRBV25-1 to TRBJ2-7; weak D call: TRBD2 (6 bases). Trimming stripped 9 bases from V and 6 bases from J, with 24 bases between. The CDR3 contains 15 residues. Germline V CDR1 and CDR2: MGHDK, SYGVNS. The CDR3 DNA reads TGTGCCAGTGGACCCCCGGGACTTCGCGAGCGCGAGCAGTACTTC. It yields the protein CASGPPGLREREQYF.

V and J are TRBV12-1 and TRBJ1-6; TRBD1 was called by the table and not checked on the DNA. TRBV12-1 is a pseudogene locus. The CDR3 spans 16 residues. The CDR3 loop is CASSFAGTVNNSPLHF. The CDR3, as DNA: TGTGCCAGCAGCTTTGCCGGGACAGTTAATAATTCACCCCTCCACTTT.